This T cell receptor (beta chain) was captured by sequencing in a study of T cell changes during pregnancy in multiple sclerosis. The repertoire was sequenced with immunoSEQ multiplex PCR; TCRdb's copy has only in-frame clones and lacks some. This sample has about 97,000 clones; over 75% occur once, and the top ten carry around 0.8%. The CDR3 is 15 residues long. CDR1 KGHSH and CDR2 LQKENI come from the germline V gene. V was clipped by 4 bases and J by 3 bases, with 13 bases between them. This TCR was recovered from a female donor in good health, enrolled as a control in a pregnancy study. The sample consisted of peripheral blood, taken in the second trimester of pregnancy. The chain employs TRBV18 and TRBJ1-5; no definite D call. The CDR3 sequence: CASSLEGFNNQPQHF. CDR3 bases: TGTGCCAGCTCACTAGAGGGTTTCAACAATCAGCCCCAGCATTTT.